The clone carrying this TCR beta chain was observed a single time. Time point given: cycle 4 day 1 (C4D1), after more than five weeks of nivolumab. Every single patient, without exception, relapsed after autologous stem cell transplantation, and brentuximab vedotin exposure varied. This CDR3 comprises 13 residues. Germline CDR1 and CDR2: SNHLY and FYNNEI. V lost 11 bases, J lost 5 bases, and 7 bases stayed unmatched. The record originates from a study of PD-1 blockade in classical Hodgkin lymphoma. Repertoires were generated with immunoSEQ multiplex PCR, while TCRdb's copy carries only in-frame clones and drops some. Altogether tens of thousands of clones are present, 75% to 95% being singletons, with the ten largest covering around 2.9%.

The sample consisted of peripheral blood mononuclear cells (PBMCs), taken before the fourth cycle of nivolumab. The sequence was collected from a human donor with classical Hodgkin lymphoma. The chain employs TRBV2 and TRBJ2-7, with TRBD1 matching 12 bases. The CDR3 nucleotides read TGTGCCTCCACTGGGACAGGGGGCAACGAGCAGTACTTC. Protein: CASTGTGGNEQYF.